The T cell receptor (beta chain) described here comes from a study of blood T cell repertoires in COVID-19 (dated by TCRdb to about 2020). Describing the broader study: Samples covering the acute and convalescent phases of COVID-19 were provided by collaborators in the United States, Italy and Spain. The prospective study material was composed of cDNA or gDNA derived from T cells, B-cell-depleted T cells, or PBMCs. A de-identified subject ID, COVID-19 status, age in years and sex were almost always included in the sample metadata. The repertoires were made available in a free public database intended to serve as a resource for research on the immune response to SARS-CoV-2. The samples were drawn from the first 160 participants of the ongoing ImmuneRACE study and from some 1,300 subjects provided by 6 global collaborators. Subjects who had been exposed to COVID-19, were actively infected with it, or had recovered from it provided the deeply sampled blood TCRbeta repertoires that made up the dataset. HLA class I and class II types, where available, came from metadata supplied by the sample provider rather than from assay-based typing.

The paper as a whole reports these results and caveats: Clinical and demographic metadata were provided uncurated, with the amount varying by source and participant.

In the germline V gene (reference sequence), CDR1 corresponds to LGHDT and CDR2 to YNNKEL. The V end loses 5 bases and the J end loses 4 bases, and a stretch of 9 bases separates them. From cysteine to phenylalanine, the CDR3 is 12 amino acids long. Here the CDR3 DNA is all that survives: 36 bases in frame from base 1. A note on this clone: The antigen this receptor binds is unknown. The sample holds no much larger clone one base away, and base qualities are not on file.

The immunoSEQ Assay, a bias-controlled multiplex PCR, was used to amplify TCRbeta CDR3 regions from genomic DNA. On the authors' methods: Nucleated cell counts per sample were estimated from amplification of reference gene primers within the assay. To quantify the absolute abundance of each unique TCRbeta CDR3 rearrangement, sequence reads were collapsed and filtered. Productive Simpson clonality was computed per sample as the square root of Simpson's diversity index over productive rearrangements. TCRdb retrieved this table from immuneACCESS and kept in-frame rearrangements only. Not all clones are present; in checked studies, unresolved V genes account for under half, and no reason is known for the remainder. V and J calls and clone size come straight from that table; D and trimming were deduced from the DNA. Here the sample has 250,000 or so clones; approximately 89% occur a single time. The top ten constitute about 4.6% of the sample.

A second Seattle source provided samples from volunteer blood donors who had recovered from COVID-19. The collaborating institutions used their own protocols to collect whole blood in K2EDTA tubes. For TCRbeta analysis, collaborators shipped samples as frozen whole blood, isolated PBMCs, or DNA extracted from either of those sample types. Sequencing was carried out using peripheral blood. This clonotype originated in a woman between 40 and 55 years old who had recovered from COVID-19. The sequence links TRBV3-1 (or the pseudogene TRBV3-2) to TRBJ2-7, and TRBD1 may be the D gene, going by 6 matching bases. The CDR3 sequence is CASSYRVYEQYF. The DNA sequence is TGTGCCAGCAGCTACAGGGTGTACGAGCAGTACTTC.